This TCR beta chain was sequenced during a study of blood T cells in healthy people across ages. Trimming took off 6 bases at V and 3 bases at J, with 12 bases between the two ends. Per the germline V gene, CDR1 is MNHEY and CDR2 is SVGEGT. The CDR3 is made up of 13 amino acids. This clonotype showed up just a few times. Its antigen is unidentified. Points from the study as a whole: The authors considered diversity estimates from one million T cells to be underestimates.

A second PCR, run for about 6 to 11 cycles, used a sample-barcoded 5' primer plus a J-beta primer mix. Sequencing yielded, for each sample, at least 2.5 million paired-end reads carrying CDR3. One entry per CDR3 protein results from TCRdb running MiXCR on the 5' RACE reads. The table has hundreds of thousands of distinct CDR3 sequences, approximately 25% seen once. Ranging in age from roughly 6 to 100, the donors were healthy Caucasian individuals from Russia. The same specimen was also included in a second study, on T cells of mothers and their children. That source reports: Among related mother-child pairs, overlap was slightly higher than in unrelated pairs, though not significantly.

The J gene is TRBJ2-7, the V gene TRBV6-2 or TRBV6-3; perhaps TRBD2 as D (6 bases). Source material: blood. The receptor was derived from a boy younger than 18 in good health. The DNA for the CDR3 is TGTGCCAGCAGAACTAGCAGTTACTACGAGCAGTACTTC. Translating gives CASRTSSYYEQYF.